The source of this TCR beta chain is a study of blood T cells in healthy people across ages. This CDR3 spans 16 amino acids. Germline values: CDR1 KGHDR, CDR2 SFDVKD. J was trimmed by 5 bases and V by 4 bases; bases with no gene match: 8. Sample-barcoded 5' priming and a J-beta primer mix drove a second PCR of 7 to 11 cycles. TCRdb fed the 5' RACE reads into MiXCR, producing one record per CDR3 protein. The sample has 800,000 or so distinct CDR3 sequences; 25% are singletons. In its sample, this clonotype was seen a few times. The same sample was also used in a study of T cells of mothers and their children.

The TCR originated in a boy between 10 and 17 years old in good health. The source material was blood. V is TRBV24-1 and J is TRBJ2-3; 10 nucleotides align to TRBD2. The CDR3 loop is CATSELGTSEGDTQYF. Written as DNA, the CDR3 is TGTGCCACCAGTGAACTCGGGACTAGCGAGGGAGATACGCAGTATTTT.